Listed here is a single TCR beta chain. This sample was included in a study of blood T cell repertoires in COVID-19. Study-level background: Sites across the United States, Italy and Spain contributed samples from acute and convalescent COVID-19.

There are 16 residues in the CDR3. Trimming took 4 bases from V and 3 from J; bases not matched to a gene: 9. Germline V lookup: CDR1 SQVTM, CDR2 ANQGSEA. In the original processing: How many nucleated cells were present was estimated from reference gene primer amplification. Sequenced by immunoSEQ multiplex PCR; TCRdb stores in-frame clones only, minus some. For V, J and clone size, that table is used; D and trimming come from the DNA. The data contain around 99,000 clones, 70% to 80% of them singletons. The specimen sequenced was peripheral blood. The sequence came from a woman aged 80 or over with active or convalescent COVID-19. The V call is TRBV29-1, the J call TRBJ1-1; the match to TRBD1 covers 12 bases. The CDR3 coding sequence is TGCAGCGTTGTCCCGGGACAGGGGGCGCTGGACACTGAAGCTTTCTTT. This gives the protein CSVVPGQGALDTEAFF.